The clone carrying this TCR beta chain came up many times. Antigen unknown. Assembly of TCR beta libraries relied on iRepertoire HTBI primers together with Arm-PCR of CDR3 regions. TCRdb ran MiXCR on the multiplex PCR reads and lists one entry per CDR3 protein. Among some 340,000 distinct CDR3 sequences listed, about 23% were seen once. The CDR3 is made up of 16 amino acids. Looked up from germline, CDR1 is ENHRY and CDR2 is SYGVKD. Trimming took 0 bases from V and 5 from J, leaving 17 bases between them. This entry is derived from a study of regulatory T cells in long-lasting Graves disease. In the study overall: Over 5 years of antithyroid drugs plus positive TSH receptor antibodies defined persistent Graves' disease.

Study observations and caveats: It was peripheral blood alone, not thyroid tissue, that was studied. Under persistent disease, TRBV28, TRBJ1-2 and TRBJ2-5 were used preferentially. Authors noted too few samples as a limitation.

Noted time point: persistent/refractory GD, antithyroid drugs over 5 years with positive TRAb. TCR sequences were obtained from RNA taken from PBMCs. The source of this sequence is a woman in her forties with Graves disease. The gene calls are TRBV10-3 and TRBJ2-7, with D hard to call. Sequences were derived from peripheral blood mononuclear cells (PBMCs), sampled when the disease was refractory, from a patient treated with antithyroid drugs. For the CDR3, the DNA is TGTGCCATCAGTGAGTCTATTGTCTTGTCGGAGAACGAGCAGTACTTC. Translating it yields CAISESIVLSENEQYF.